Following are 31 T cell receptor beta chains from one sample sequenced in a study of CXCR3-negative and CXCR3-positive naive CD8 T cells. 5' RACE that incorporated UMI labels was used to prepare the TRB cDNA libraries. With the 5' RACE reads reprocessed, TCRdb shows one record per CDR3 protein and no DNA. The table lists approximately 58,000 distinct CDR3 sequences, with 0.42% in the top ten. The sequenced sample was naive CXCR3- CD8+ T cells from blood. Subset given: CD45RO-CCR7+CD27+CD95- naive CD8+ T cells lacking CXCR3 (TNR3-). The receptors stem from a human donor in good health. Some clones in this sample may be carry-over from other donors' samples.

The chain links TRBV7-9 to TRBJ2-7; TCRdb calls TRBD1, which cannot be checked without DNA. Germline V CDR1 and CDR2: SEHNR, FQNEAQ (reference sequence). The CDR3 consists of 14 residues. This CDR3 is CASSLTGYSYEQYF.

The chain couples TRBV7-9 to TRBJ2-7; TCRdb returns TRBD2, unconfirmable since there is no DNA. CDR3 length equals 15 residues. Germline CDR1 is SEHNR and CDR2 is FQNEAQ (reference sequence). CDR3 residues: CASSMTSGVLYEQYF. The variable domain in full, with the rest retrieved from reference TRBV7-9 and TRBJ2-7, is DTGVSQNPRHKITKRGQNVTFRCDPISEHNRLYWYRQTLGQGPEFLTYFQNEAQLEKSRLLSDRFSAERPKGSFSTLEIQRTEQGDSAMYLCASSMTSGVLYEQYFGPGTRLTVT.

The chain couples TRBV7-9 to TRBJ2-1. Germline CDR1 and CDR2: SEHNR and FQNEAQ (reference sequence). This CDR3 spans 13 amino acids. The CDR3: CASSLAETDEQFF.

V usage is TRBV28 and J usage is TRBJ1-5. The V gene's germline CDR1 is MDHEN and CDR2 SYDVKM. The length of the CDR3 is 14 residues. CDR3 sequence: CASSFLTDNQPQHF. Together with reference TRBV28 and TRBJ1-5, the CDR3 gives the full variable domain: DVKVTQSSRYLVKRTGEKVFLECVQDMDHENMFWYRQDPGLGLRLIYFSYDVKMKEKGDIPEGYSVSREKKERFSLILESASTNQTSMYLCASSFLTDNQPQHFGDGTRLSIL.

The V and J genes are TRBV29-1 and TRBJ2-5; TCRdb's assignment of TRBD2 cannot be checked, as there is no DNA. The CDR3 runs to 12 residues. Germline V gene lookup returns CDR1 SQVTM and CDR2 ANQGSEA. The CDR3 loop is CSLVGLEETQYF.

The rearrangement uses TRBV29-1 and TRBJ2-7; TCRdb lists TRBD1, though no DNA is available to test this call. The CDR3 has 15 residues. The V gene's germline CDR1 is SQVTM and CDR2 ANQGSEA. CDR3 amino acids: CSVSPPGQGPYEQYF.

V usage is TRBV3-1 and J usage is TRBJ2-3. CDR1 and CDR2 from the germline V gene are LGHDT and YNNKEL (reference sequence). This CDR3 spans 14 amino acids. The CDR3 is CASSQGRTTDTQYF.

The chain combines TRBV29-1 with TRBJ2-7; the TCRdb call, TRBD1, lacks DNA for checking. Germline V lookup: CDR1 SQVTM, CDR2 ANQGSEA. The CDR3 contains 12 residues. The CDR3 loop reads CSPYRSIYEQYF.

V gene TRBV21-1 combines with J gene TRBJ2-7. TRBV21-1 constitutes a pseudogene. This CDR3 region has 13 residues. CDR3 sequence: CAYETGASYEQYF.

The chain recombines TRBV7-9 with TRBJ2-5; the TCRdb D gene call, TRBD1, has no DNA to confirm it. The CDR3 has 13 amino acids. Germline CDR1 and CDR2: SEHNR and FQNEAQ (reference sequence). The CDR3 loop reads CATTYPGVETQYF.

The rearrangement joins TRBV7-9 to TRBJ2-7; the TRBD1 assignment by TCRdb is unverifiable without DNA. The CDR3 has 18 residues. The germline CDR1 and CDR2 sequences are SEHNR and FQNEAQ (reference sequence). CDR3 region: CASSLVIRGGFSSYEQYF. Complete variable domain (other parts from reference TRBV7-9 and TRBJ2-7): DTGVSQNPRHKITKRGQNVTFRCDPISEHNRLYWYRQTLGQGPEFLTYFQNEAQLEKSRLLSDRFSAERPKGSFSTLEIQRTEQGDSAMYLCASSLVIRGGFSSYEQYFGPGTRLTVT.

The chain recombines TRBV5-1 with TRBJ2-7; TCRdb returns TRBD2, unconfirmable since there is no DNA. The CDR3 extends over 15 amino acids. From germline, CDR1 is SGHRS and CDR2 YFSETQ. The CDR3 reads CASSEGLAGRYEQYF.

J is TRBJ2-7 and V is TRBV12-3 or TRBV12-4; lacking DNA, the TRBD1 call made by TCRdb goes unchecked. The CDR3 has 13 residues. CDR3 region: CASRLGGSVEQYF.

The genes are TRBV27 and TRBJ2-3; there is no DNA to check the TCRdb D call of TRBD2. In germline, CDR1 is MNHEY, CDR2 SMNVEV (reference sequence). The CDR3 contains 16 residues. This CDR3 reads CASSPPTRPVTDTQYF.

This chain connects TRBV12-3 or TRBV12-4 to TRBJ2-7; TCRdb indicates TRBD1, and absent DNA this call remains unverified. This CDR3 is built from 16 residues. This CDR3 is CASSSPGERTNYEQYF.

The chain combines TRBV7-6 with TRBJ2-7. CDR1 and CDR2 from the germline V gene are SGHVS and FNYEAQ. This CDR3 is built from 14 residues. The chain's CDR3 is CASSLAGTSYEQYF.

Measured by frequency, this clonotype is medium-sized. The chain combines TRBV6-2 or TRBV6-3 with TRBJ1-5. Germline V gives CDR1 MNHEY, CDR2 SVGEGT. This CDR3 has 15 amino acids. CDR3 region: CASSYSDYSNQPQHF.

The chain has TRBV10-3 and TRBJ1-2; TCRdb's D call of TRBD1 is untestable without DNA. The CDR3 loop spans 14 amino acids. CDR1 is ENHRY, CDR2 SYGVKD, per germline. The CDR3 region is CAITQSETVPGYTF.

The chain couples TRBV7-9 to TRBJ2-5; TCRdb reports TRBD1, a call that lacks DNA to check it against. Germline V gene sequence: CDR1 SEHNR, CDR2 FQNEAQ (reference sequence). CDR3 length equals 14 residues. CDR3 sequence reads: CASSGRDRVETQYF. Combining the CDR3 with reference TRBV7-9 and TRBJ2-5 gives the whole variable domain DTGVSQNPRHKITKRGQNVTFRCDPISEHNRLYWYRQTLGQGPEFLTYFQNEAQLEKSRLLSDRFSAERPKGSFSTLEIQRTEQGDSAMYLCASSGRDRVETQYFGPGTRLLVL.

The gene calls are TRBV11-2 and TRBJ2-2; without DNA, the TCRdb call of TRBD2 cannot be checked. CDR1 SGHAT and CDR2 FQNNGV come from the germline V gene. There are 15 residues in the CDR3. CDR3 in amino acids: CASTRGLGNTGELFF. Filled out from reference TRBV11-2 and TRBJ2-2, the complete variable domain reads EAGVAQSPRYKIIEKRQSVAFWCNPISGHATLYWYQQILGQGPKLLIQFQNNGVVDDSQLPKDRFSAERLKGVDSTLKIQPAKLEDSAVYLCASTRGLGNTGELFFGEGSRLTVL.

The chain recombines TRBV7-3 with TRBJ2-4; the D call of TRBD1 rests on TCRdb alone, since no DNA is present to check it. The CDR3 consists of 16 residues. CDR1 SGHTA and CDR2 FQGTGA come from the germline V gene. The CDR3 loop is CASSLGSVGTKNIQYF.

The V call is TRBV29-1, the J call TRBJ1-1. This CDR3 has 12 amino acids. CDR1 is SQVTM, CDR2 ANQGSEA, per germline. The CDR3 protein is CSVDLGNGEAFF.

CDR3 in amino acids: CASSNVRGGAENEQFF. The chain couples TRBV19 to TRBJ2-1; TCRdb returns TRBD1, unconfirmable since there is no DNA. The germline V gene encodes CDR1 LNHDA and CDR2 SQIVND (reference sequence). The CDR3 runs to 16 residues.

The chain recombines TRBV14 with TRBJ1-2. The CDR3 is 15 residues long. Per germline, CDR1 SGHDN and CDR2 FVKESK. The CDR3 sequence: CAGSQDLGSSYGYTF.

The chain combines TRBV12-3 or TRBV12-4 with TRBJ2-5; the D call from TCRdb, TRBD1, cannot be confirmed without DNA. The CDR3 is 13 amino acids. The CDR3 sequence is CASEQGYQETQYF.

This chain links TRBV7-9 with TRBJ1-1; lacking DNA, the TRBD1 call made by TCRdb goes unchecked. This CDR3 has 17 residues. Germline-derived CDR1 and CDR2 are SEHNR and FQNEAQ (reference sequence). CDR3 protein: CASSLGLDRGMNTEAFF.

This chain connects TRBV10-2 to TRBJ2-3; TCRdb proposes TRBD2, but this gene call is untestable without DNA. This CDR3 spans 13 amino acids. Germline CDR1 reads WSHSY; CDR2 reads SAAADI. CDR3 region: CASSGDFIDTQYF.

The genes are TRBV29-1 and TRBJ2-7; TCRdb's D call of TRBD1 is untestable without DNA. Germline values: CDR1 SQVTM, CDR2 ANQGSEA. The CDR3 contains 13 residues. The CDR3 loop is CSVAPTGFYEQYF.

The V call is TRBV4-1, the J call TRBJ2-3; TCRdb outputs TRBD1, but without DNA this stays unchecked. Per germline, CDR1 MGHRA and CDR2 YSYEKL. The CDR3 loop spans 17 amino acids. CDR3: CASSQDDTGRSTDTQYF.

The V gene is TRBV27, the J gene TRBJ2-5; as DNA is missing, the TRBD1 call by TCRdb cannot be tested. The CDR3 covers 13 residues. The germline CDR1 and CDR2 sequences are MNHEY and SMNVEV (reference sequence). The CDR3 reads CASSFDRGETQYF.

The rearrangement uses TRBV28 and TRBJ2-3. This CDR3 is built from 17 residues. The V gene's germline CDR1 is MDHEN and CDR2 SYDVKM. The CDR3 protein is CASSPILIGISTDTRYF.